The 13 T cell receptor beta chains reported below all come from one sample, sequenced in a study of control samples from healthy donors and cancer patients. The protocol was immunoSEQ multiplex PCR, while the TCRdb copy is restricted to in-frame clones and leaves out a portion. The sample has around 70,000 clones; roughly nine tenths are singletons. Sequenced input: PBMCs. These receptors originate from a woman aged 45-59 years with colorectal cancer.

This chain links TRBV6-2 or TRBV6-3 with TRBJ1-5; D uncertain. The CDR3 sequence is 15 residues long. Deletions cut 0 bases from V and 4 bases from J, with 10 bases between. Germline assignment: CDR1 MNHEY and CDR2 SVGEGT. The CDR3 is CASSYSGPQNQPQHF. DNA for the CDR3: TGTGCCAGCAGTTACTCCGGGCCCCAGAATCAGCCCCAGCATTTT.

This sequence joins TRBV19 and TRBJ1-1; possibly TRBD1 for D (6 bases). The CDR3 is 13 residues long. Per the germline V gene, CDR1 is LNHDA and CDR2 is SQIVND (reference sequence). V was clipped by 4 bases and J by 7 bases, with 13 bases between them. Here the CDR3 DNA reads TGTGCCAGTAGTACATCAGGGGAAGGTGAAGCTTTCTTT. Translating gives CASSTSGEGEAFF.

This clone was seen once. V usage is TRBV7-3 and J usage is TRBJ2-1; tentative D call: TRBD1 (5 bases). Trimming cost V 5 bases and J 3 bases, with 11 bases left between them. The CDR3 consists of 14 residues. Germline assignment: CDR1 SGHTA and CDR2 FQGTGA. CDR3 DNA: TGTGCCAGCAGCCCCCGGCAGGGCTACAATGAGCAGTTCTTC. It translates to CASSPRQGYNEQFF.

The chain uses TRBV9 and TRBJ2-3, with D unresolved. The V end was cut by 0 bases, the J end by 0 bases, with 8 bases between. The CDR3 is 15 residues long. Per the germline V gene, CDR1 is SGDLS and CDR2 is YYNGEE. The CDR3 DNA is TGTGCCAGCAGCGTAGACGTTGGAAGCACAGATACGCAGTATTTT. It encodes CASSVDVGSTDTQYF.

J is TRBJ1-5 and V is TRBV19; maybe TRBD1 (5 bases). The germline V gene encodes CDR1 LNHDA and CDR2 SQIVND (reference sequence). Trimming took 6 bases from V and 3 from J, leaving 6 bases between them. The CDR3 has 12 amino acids. CDR3 protein: CASRDINQPQHF. CDR3 DNA sequence: TGTGCCAGTAGGGACATCAATCAGCCCCAGCATTTT.

This chain connects TRBV29-1 to TRBJ2-3, with D tentatively TRBD1 or TRBD2 (6 bases each). The CDR3 is 13 amino acids. From germline, CDR1 is SQVTM and CDR2 ANQGSEA. The germline V and J ends were trimmed by 6 bases and 2 bases, with 12 bases remaining between them. CDR3 in DNA: TGCAGCGTGGGGGGCGGGCACACAGATACGCAGTATTTT. Amino acids: CSVGGGHTDTQYF.

The CDR3 DNA follows: TGTGCCACCCGGGGGGCCGCTAATTCACCCCTCCACTTT. This encodes CATRGAANSPLHF. The chain couples TRBV27 to TRBJ1-6, with a possible D match to TRBD1 (6 bases). The CDR3 is made up of 13 amino acids. V lost 10 bases and J lost 6, with 13 bases in between. From germline, CDR1 is MNHEY and CDR2 SMNVEV (reference sequence).

The chain couples TRBV2 to TRBJ2-7, with D maybe TRBD2 (5 bases). V gave up 4 bases and J gave up 5 bases, with 9 bases separating them. This CDR3 has 12 residues. Looked up from germline, CDR1 is SNHLY and CDR2 is FYNNEI. CDR3 in amino acids: CASSGDGNEQYV. The CDR3 nucleotides read TGTGCCAGCAGTGGCGACGGGAACGAGCAGTACGTC.

The genes are TRBV6-5 and TRBJ1-5, with TRBD1 as a possible D gene (5 bases). Germline loops: CDR1 MNHEY, CDR2 SVGAGI. This CDR3 has 15 amino acids. The V end lost 6 bases, the J end lost 2 bases, and 14 bases lay between the germline ends. CDR3 DNA: TGTGCCAGCAGGGTTCAGGGAAGAGGCAATCAGCCCCAGCATTTT. Translation: CASRVQGRGNQPQHF.

This clone has only a few counts. This chain joins TRBV30 and TRBJ2-5; 10 bases fit TRBD2. The CDR3 totals 14 residues. CDR1 is GTSNPN and CDR2 is SVGIG in the germline V gene (reference sequence). The ends lost 4 bases at V and 5 bases at J; junction bases unmatched: 7. CDR3 amino acids: CAWNRAGGRETQYF. CDR3 nucleotide sequence: TGTGCCTGGAATAGAGCGGGGGGGCGGGAGACCCAGTACTTC.

Within the sample, this clone is medium-sized (0.01 to 0.1%). The gene calls are TRBV27 and TRBJ1-6; 10 bases are shared with TRBD1. From germline, CDR1 is MNHEY and CDR2 SMNVEV (reference sequence). The CDR3 length is 16 residues. The V and J ends lost 0 bases and 7 bases, in that order; junction bases with no gene match: 3. The CDR3 region is CASSLSDRGINSPLHF. The CDR3 coding sequence is TGTGCCAGCAGTTTATCGGACAGGGGGATCAATTCACCCCTCCACTTT.

The genes are TRBV7-2 and TRBJ1-2; 11 bases agree with TRBD1. This CDR3 comprises 15 residues. Germline V gives CDR1 SGHTA, CDR2 FQGNSA. Trimming removed 3 bases from V and 6 bases from J; junction bases left unmatched: 6. The CDR3, as DNA: TGTGCCAGCAGCTTTACGGGACAGGGGGGGCATGGCTACACCTTC. Translated: CASSFTGQGGHGYTF.

The V gene is TRBV11-1, the J gene TRBJ2-5; D is perhaps TRBD2 (5 bases). The germline CDR1 and CDR2 sequences are SGHAT and FQDESV (reference sequence). Trimming took 1 base from V and 2 from J, leaving 8 bases between them. The CDR3 is 14 amino acids. The CDR3 DNA follows: TGTGCCAGCAGCTTAGGAGGGATTCAAGAGACCCAGTACTTC. Encoded protein: CASSLGGIQETQYF.